Listed here are 19 T cell receptor beta chains from one sample, sequenced in a study of beta chain features in type 1 diabetes. Notes on the study in general: In all four CD4+ subsets, TCRB CDR3 length was significantly, moderately reduced in type 1 diabetes.

Their target antigens are unknown. Sequenced material consisted of expressed TCRB transcripts (all of the isolated RNA was reverse transcribed). Sequencing used immunoSEQ multiplex PCR; TCRdb keeps in-frame clones, though not all of them. Of about 230,000 clones in the sample, 16% were seen once. Sequencing used naive CD4+ T cells from blood. The receptors were gathered from a man under 40 with type 1 diabetes.

The sample holds a few counts of this clone. The chain carries TRBV9 and TRBJ2-2; 10 bases agree with TRBD2. CDR3 size: 17 residues. The germline CDR1 and CDR2 sequences are SGDLS and YYNGEE. V was clipped by 3 bases and J by 0 bases; unmatched bases: 5. The CDR3 loop is CASSARTSGANTGELFF. Here the CDR3 DNA reads TGTGCCAGCAGCGCCAGGACTAGCGGCGCGAACACCGGGGAGCTGTTTTTT. Full variable domain (missing parts from reference TRBV9 and TRBJ2-2): DSGVTQTPKHLITATGQRVTLRCSPRSGDLSVYWYQQSLDQGLQFLIQYYNGEERAKGNILERFSAQQFPDLHSELNLSSLELGDSALYFCASSARTSGANTGELFFGEGSRLTVL.

For the CDR3, the DNA is TGCAGCGCACTCCCCACTAGCGGGCTTAGCACAGATACGCAGTATTTT. This encodes CSALPTSGLSTDTQYF. The rearrangement uses TRBV29-1 and TRBJ2-3; 9 nucleotides match TRBD2. There are 16 residues in the CDR3. Trimming at V came to 7 bases and at J to 0 bases, leaving 11 bases not matched to a gene. Germline lookup yields CDR1 SQVTM and CDR2 ANQGSEA.

The rearrangement joins TRBV7-9 to TRBJ1-2; no reliable D call. The germline V gene encodes CDR1 SEHNR and CDR2 FQNEAQ (reference sequence). This CDR3 region has 14 residues. The V end lost 1 base, the J end lost 7 bases, and 13 bases lay between the germline ends. The CDR3 DNA reads as TGTGCCAGCAGCTTAGTTTCGAGAAGATTTGGCTACACCTTC. This translates into CASSLVSRRFGYTF.

The rearrangement uses TRBV7-3 and TRBJ2-1; 8 bases align to TRBD2. Germline V gene lookup returns CDR1 SGHTA and CDR2 FQGTGA. V shed 1 base, J shed 8 bases, and the junction held 7 bases outside the gene matches. The CDR3 has 15 residues. For the CDR3, the DNA is TGTGCCAGCAGCTTAAGAAGCGGGAGTGGCGATGAGCAGTTCTTC. Translating gives CASSLRSGSGDEQFF.

V is TRBV11-2 and J is TRBJ1-2; TRBD1 might be the D (5 bases). Germline values: CDR1 SGHAT, CDR2 FQNNGV. V lost 6 bases and J 0 bases, leaving 14 bases between the germline ends. The CDR3 has 15 residues. CDR3 protein: CASRPRSGPNYGYTF. In nucleotides, the CDR3 is TGTGCCAGCAGACCTAGGTCAGGGCCTAACTATGGCTACACCTTC.

This chain joins TRBV27 and TRBJ2-5; TRBD1 matches at 8 bases. In germline, CDR1 is MNHEY, CDR2 SMNVEV (reference sequence). This CDR3 has 18 residues. V was pared by 0 bases and J by 5 bases, with 14 bases of the junction left unmatched. The CDR3: CASSLSSWGQAGVETQYF. The CDR3 DNA is TGTGCCAGCAGTTTATCGTCGTGGGGACAGGCTGGCGTTGAGACCCAGTACTTC.

This chain uses TRBV5-1 with TRBJ2-7; 11 bases line up with TRBD1. V trimming: 0 bases; J trimming: 6 bases; junction bases outside the gene matches: 2. The CDR3 runs 14 residues. Germline-derived CDR1 and CDR2 are SGHRS and YFSETQ. CDR3 bases: TGCGCCAGCAGCTTGGCCGGGACAGGGGGCGAGCAGTACTTC. This translates into CASSLAGTGGEQYF.

This clone has only a few counts. In nucleotides, the CDR3 is TGCAGCGTCCAACGGACAGGGGCGGAGACCCAGTACTTC. This translates into CSVQRTGAETQYF. The J gene is TRBJ2-5, the V gene TRBV29-1, with 9 bases lining up with TRBD1. Per the germline V gene, CDR1 is SQVTM and CDR2 is ANQGSEA. The CDR3 covers 13 residues. With 6 bases clipped from V and 5 bases from J, the junction kept 7 bases outside the gene matches.

This chain connects TRBV5-1 to TRBJ2-5; a possible D gene is TRBD1 (6 bases). Germline V gives CDR1 SGHRS, CDR2 YFSETQ. The V and J ends lost 2 bases and 4 bases respectively, with 18 bases between them. The CDR3 extends over 16 amino acids. The CDR3 spells CASSLYYNRVGETQYF. CDR3 coding DNA: TGCGCCAGCAGCTTATACTATAACAGGGTTGGAGAGACCCAGTACTTC.

The chain is built from TRBV9 and TRBJ1-4; TRBD1 is a possible D gene (5 bases). With 3 bases removed from V and 7 bases from J, the gap between germline ends came to 13 bases. The CDR3 runs 14 residues. CDR1 is SGDLS and CDR2 is YYNGEE in the germline V gene. DNA for the CDR3: TGTGCCAGCAGCGCTGGGGGGACCGTTGAAAAACTGTTTTTT. Protein product: CASSAGGTVEKLFF.

The V and J genes are TRBV15 and TRBJ2-5; perhaps TRBD1 as D (5 bases). This CDR3 has 13 amino acids. Trimming pared 3 bases from V and 2 bases from J, leaving 7 bases between. Germline CDR1 reads LNHNV; CDR2 reads YYDKDF (reference sequence). Written as DNA, the CDR3 is TGTGCCACCAGCAGGACAGCTCAAGAGACCCAGTACTTC. It yields the protein CATSRTAQETQYF. Combining the CDR3 with reference TRBV15 and TRBJ2-5 gives the whole variable domain DAMVIQNPRYQVTQFGKPVTLSCSQTLNHNVMYWYQQKSSQAPKLLFHYYDKDFNNEADTPDNFQSRRPNTSFCFLDIRSPGLGDTAMYLCATSRTAQETQYFGPGTRLLVL.

This clone showed up just a few times. The chain combines TRBV18 with TRBJ2-3; D gene unclear. V lost 3 bases and J lost 1, with 8 bases in between. CDR1 and CDR2 (germline): KGHSH, LQKENI. The CDR3 loop spans 14 amino acids. The CDR3 spells CASSPSEGTDTQYF. CDR3 bases: TGTGCCAGCTCACCCTCCGAGGGCACAGATACGCAGTATTTT.

The chain is built from TRBV7-2 and TRBJ2-5, with 9 nucleotides matching TRBD1. The length of the CDR3 is 14 residues. Germline V CDR1 and CDR2: SGHTA, FQGNSA. After removal of 3 bases from V and 1 base from J, the junction contained 0 bases not matched to a gene. The CDR3 here is CASSLTGGQETQYF. CDR3 DNA: TGTGCCAGCAGCTTGACAGGGGGCCAAGAGACCCAGTACTTC.

The chain is built from TRBV4-2 and TRBJ2-1; D might be TRBD2 (6 bases). Per the germline V gene, CDR1 is LGHNA and CDR2 is YNFKEQ. The CDR3 has 16 amino acids. Trimming removed 4 bases at V and 2 bases at J, with 15 bases between. CDR3: CASSLRDGGTYNEQFF. The CDR3 nucleotides read TGTGCCAGCAGCCTCCGGGACGGGGGAACCTACAATGAGCAGTTCTTC.

The chain has TRBV7-9 and TRBJ2-1; 7 bases match TRBD1. Germline V gene sequence: CDR1 SEHNR, CDR2 FQNEAQ (reference sequence). V trimming: 5 bases; J trimming: 1 base; junction bases outside the gene matches: 5. The CDR3 covers 15 residues. The DNA for the CDR3 is TGTGCCAGCAGCCCTCAACAGGGGTCCTACAATGAGCAGTTCTTC. Translating it yields CASSPQQGSYNEQFF.

Only a few counts were recorded for this clone. One junction end disagrees with the germline gene, perhaps due to a read error. The V gene is TRBV15, the J gene TRBJ2-7; 12 bases line up with TRBD2. CDR3 size: 14 residues. Germline V CDR1 and CDR2: LNHNV, YYDKDF (reference sequence). The CDR3 DNA reads TGTGCCACCAGCCCGCGGACTAGCGGGACACCCAGTCACTTC. Encoded protein: CATSPRTSGTPSHF.

The V call is TRBV10-3, the J call TRBJ2-7; D not certain. The ends were cut back, 0 bases at V and 6 bases at J, with 6 bases in the middle. CDR1 ENHRY and CDR2 SYGVKD come from the germline V gene. The CDR3 is 12 residues long. The chain's CDR3 is CAISESPLEQYF. The CDR3 nucleotides are TGTGCCATCAGTGAGTCCCCTCTCGAGCAGTACTTC.

This clone was picked up a small number of times. V is TRBV4-3 and J is TRBJ2-5, with D possibly matching TRBD1 (5 bases). In germline, CDR1 is LGHNA, CDR2 YSLEER. Trimming took 2 bases from V and 3 from J, leaving 10 bases between them. The CDR3 runs 14 residues. The CDR3 protein is CASSQRGYEETQYF. The CDR3 nucleotides read TGCGCCAGCAGCCAAAGGGGATACGAAGAGACCCAGTACTTC.

This clone occurred a few times. The chain combines TRBV29-1 with TRBJ2-1, with 7 bases lining up with TRBD1. This CDR3 comprises 12 residues. Germline trimming cut 6 bases from V and 13 bases from J; bases unmatched to any gene: 12. Looked up from germline, CDR1 is SQVTM and CDR2 is ANQGSEA. CDR3 loop: CSVGGGSSDQFF. The CDR3 DNA follows: TGCAGCGTAGGGGGCGGCAGTTCGGATCAGTTCTTC.